This is a list of T cell receptor beta chains from one sample in a study of T-cell reconstitution after alpha-beta-depleted transplantation in children. TCRdb processed the PCR reads anew with MiXCR; each CDR3 protein has one entry. The data contain about 640,000 distinct CDR3 sequences, 10% to 15% of them seen just once; the ten biggest clones take up about 2.2%. Here the sequenced sample was PBMCs, mostly from graft donor cells, taken 360 days after TCRalphabeta/CD19-depleted stem cell transplant. These receptors were taken from a male patient between 5 and 17 years old who had a stem cell transplant for acute myeloid leukemia, so the T cells may come from the graft donor. CDR3s include the opening cysteine and the closing phenylalanine or tryptophan. The D gene is left open where the match is weak.

d_gene	v_gene	j_gene	CDR3aa
.	TRBV5-8	TRBJ2-2	CASSSPTPNTGELFF
.	TRBV28	TRBJ2-5	CASTPAAQETQYF
.	TRBV7-9	TRBJ2-5	CASSLGDGPKGETQYF
.	TRBV29-1	TRBJ1-1	CSVEGAGSTEAFF
TRBD1	TRBV7-7	TRBJ2-7	CASSPGDRVRNEQYF
TRBD2	TRBV7-8	TRBJ2-7	CASSFSGLAGKVRYEQYF
TRBD1	TRBV7-6	TRBJ2-5	CASSSPGQGAVGRIQYF
TRBD2	TRBV7-2	TRBJ2-1	CASSLVRAGDHEQFF
.	TRBV5-1	TRBJ2-2	CASSLEIGQSTGELFF
TRBD2	TRBV7-6	TRBJ2-2	CASSSLSGRGTGELFF
TRBD1	TRBV28	TRBJ2-7	CASRPLDRDGHEQYF